This T cell receptor beta chain was profiled in a study of blood T cells in healthy people across ages. Findings of the study overall: The authors considered diversity estimates from one million T cells to be underestimates.

V gave up 6 bases and J gave up 6 bases, with 15 bases separating them. The CDR3 spans 12 residues. Germline V gene lookup returns CDR1 DFQATT and CDR2 SNEGSKA (reference sequence). A second about 7 to 12 cycle PCR used barcoded and J-beta primers. Every sample produced at least 2.5 million CDR3-containing paired-end reads. TCRdb reprocessed the 5' RACE reads via MiXCR and lists one record per CDR3 protein. The sample carries about 1.5 million distinct CDR3 sequences, approximately 43% recorded once. Points on this clonotype: Its cognate antigen is unknown.

The TCR sequence derives from a woman under 30 in good health. Sequencing used blood. The gene calls are TRBV20-1 and TRBJ2-7; D possibly corresponds to TRBD2 (5 bases). CDR3 nucleotide sequence: TGCAGTGCAGACGTCCCGGGGAGCGAGCAGTACTTC. Translated, it gives CSADVPGSEQYF.